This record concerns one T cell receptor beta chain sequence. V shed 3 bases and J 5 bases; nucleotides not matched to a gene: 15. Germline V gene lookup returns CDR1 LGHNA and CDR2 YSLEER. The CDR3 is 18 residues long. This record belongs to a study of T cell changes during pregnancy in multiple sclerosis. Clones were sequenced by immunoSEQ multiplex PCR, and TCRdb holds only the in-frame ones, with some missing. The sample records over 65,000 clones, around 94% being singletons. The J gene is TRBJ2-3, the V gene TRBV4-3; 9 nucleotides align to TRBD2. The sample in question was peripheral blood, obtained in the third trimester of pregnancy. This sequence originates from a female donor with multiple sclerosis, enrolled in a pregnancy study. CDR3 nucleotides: TGCGCCAGCAGCCAGGGTTCGGGCCAGCGGGGGGTAAGAGATACGCAGTATTTT. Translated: CASSQGSGQRGVRDTQYF.